This is a list of T cell receptor beta chains from one sample in a study of technical replicates of blood from several donors. Sequenced by immunoSEQ multiplex PCR; TCRdb stores in-frame clones only, minus some. The profile shows about 50,000 clones, about 90% of them singletons. Specimen: PBMCs. These receptors originate from a human donor in good health. Some clones in this sample may be carry-over from other donors' samples. The CDR3 runs from the conserved cysteine through the conserved F or W. A D gene is named only where the DNA matches it firmly. Clone size is shown for a subset of rows, as once, few, many or a class of expanded clone.

- TRBJ1-2 - TRBV6-6 CASSVRGASYGYTF TGTGCCAGCAGTGTTCGCGGGGCCAGCTATGGCTACACCTTC
TRBD1 TRBJ1-5 - TRBV5-5 CASSLGDRVGQPQHF TGTGCCAGCAGCTTGGGGGACAGGGTGGGTCAGCCCCAGCATTTT
TRBD2 TRBJ2-5 - TRBV19 CASREAGDETQYF TGTGCCAGTAGAGAGGCGGGAGACGAGACCCAGTACTTC
TRBD1 TRBJ1-5 - TRBV27 CASSLDRGGNQPQHF TGTGCCAGCAGTTTAGACAGGGGTGGCAATCAGCCCCAGCATTTT
- TRBJ1-5 - TRBV7-2 CASSPTGSSPNQPQHF TGTGCCAGCAGCCCCACCGGGTCCAGCCCTAATCAGCCCCAGCATTTT
- TRBJ2-7 - TRBV7-9 CASSLDRNEQYF TGTGCCAGCAGCTTAGATAGAAACGAGCAGTACTTC
- TRBJ1-2 - TRBV2 CASGTTRTTNYGYTF TGTGCCAGCGGGACAACACGGACAACTAACTATGGCTACACCTTC
- TRBJ2-7 - TRBV19 CASSDSYSYEQYF TGTGCCAGTAGCGACAGCTACTCCTACGAGCAGTACTTC
- TRBJ2-6 - TRBV29-1 CSVYARGSGANVLTF TGCAGCGTTTATGCACGCGGCTCTGGGGCCAACGTCCTGACTTTC
- TRBJ1-2 - TRBV9 CASSVRGGDGYTF TGTGCCAGCAGCGTACGGGGTGGGGATGGCTACACCTTC
TRBD1 TRBJ2-3 - TRBV2 CASSPDRGTDTQYF TGTGCCAGCAGCCCGGACAGGGGGACAGATACGCAGTATTTT
- TRBJ2-1 - TRBV30 CAWILRGANGEQFF TGTGCCTGGATTCTCCGGGGGGCTAACGGTGAGCAGTTCTTC
- TRBJ2-2 - TRBV7-3 CASSPGDTGELFF TGTGCCAGCAGTCCCGGGGATACCGGGGAGCTGTTTTTT
- TRBJ2-3 - TRBV7-9 CASSSAGGGEGTDTQYF TGTGCCAGCAGTTCAGCAGGCGGCGGGGAGGGCACAGATACGCAGTATTTT
- TRBJ2-7 - TRBV5-4 CASSLNSPPSYEQYF TGTGCCAGCAGCTTAAACTCTCCCCCCTCCTACGAGCAGTACTTC
TRBD1 TRBJ1-6 - TRBV11-1 CASSHSGTGNSPLHF TGTGCCAGCAGCCACTCGGGGACAGGGAATTCACCCCTCCACTTT
TRBD2 TRBJ2-3 - TRBV2 CASNLAGGSTDTQYF TGTGCCAGCAATTTAGCGGGAGGGAGCACAGATACGCAGTATTTT
TRBD1 TRBJ1-1 - TRBV6-1 CASSEVGQGAPGTEAFF TGTGCCAGCAGTGAAGTGGGACAGGGGGCCCCGGGCACTGAAGCTTTCTTT
- TRBJ2-7 - TRBV9 CASSTTSLGYEQYF TGTGCCAGCAGCACGACTAGTTTGGGCTACGAGCAGTACTTC
TRBD1 TRBJ2-1 - TRBV25-1 CASSEGQGHDEQFF TGTGCCAGCAGTGAGGGACAGGGGCACGATGAGCAGTTCTTC
- TRBJ2-7 - TRBV7-9 CASSPWTPTYEQYF TGTGCCAGCAGCCCGTGGACACCGACCTACGAGCAGTACTTC
TRBD2 TRBJ2-7 - TRBV7-9 CASSPGGGGTSYEQYF TGTGCCAGCAGCCCCGGGGGCGGGGGGACCTCCTACGAGCAGTACTTC
TRBD2 TRBJ2-5 - TRBV7-9 CASSFRRGGAGETQYF TGTGCCAGCAGCTTCCGCCGCGGGGGGGCAGGGGAGACCCAGTACTTC
- TRBJ2-7 - TRBV18 CASSPTLSGHPPYEQYF TGTGCCAGCTCACCAACACTGTCCGGACACCCACCCTACGAGCAGTACTTC
- TRBJ2-3 once TRBV5-1 CASSLDGGGDTQYF TGCGCCAGCAGCTTGGACGGAGGAGGAGATACGCAGTATTTT
TRBD1 TRBJ1-2 - TRBV7-9 CASSLGGPGTGGAGGYTF TGTGCCAGCAGCCTAGGAGGCCCCGGGACAGGGGGCGCTGGGGGCTACACCTTC
- TRBJ1-1 - TRBV7-2 CASSFKTGHTEAFF TGTGCCAGCAGCTTCAAGACAGGCCACACTGAAGCTTTCTTT
TRBD1 TRBJ1-2 - TRBV5-5 CASSRTGEGYGYTF TGTGCCAGCAGCCGGACAGGGGAAGGCTATGGCTACACCTTC
- TRBJ2-1 - TRBV11-3 CASSTSLSSYNEQFF TGTGCCAGCAGCACTAGCCTTTCCTCCTACAATGAGCAGTTCTTC
- TRBJ2-1 - TRBV7-8 CASSLELRAHYNEQFF TGTGCCAGCAGCTTAGAATTACGAGCGCACTACAATGAGCAGTTCTTC
- TRBJ2-5 - TRBV5-1 CASSFQSQETQYF TGCGCCAGCAGCTTCCAATCCCAAGAGACCCAGTACTTC
TRBD1 TRBJ1-2 - TRBV5-1 CASSLDRGNYGYTF TGCGCCAGCAGCTTAGACAGGGGGAACTATGGCTACACCTTC
TRBD2 TRBJ2-7 - TRBV4-3 CASSQSLAVSSYEQYF TGCGCCAGCAGCCAATCACTAGCGGTGAGCTCCTACGAGCAGTACTTC
TRBD1 TRBJ2-1 - TRBV9 CASSVEGQGGLGQFF TGTGCCAGCAGCGTAGAGGGACAGGGGGGTTTAGGGCAGTTCTTC
TRBD1 TRBJ1-5 - TRBV7-8 CASSLSRDRGQPQHF TGTGCCAGCAGCCTCAGTCGGGACAGGGGGCAGCCCCAGCATTTT
- TRBJ2-5 - TRBV4-1 CASSLYPGGGGEETQYF TGCGCCAGCAGCCTGTACCCCGGCGGAGGGGGGGAAGAGACCCAGTACTTC
TRBD2 TRBJ2-5 - TRBV29-1 CSVEDLAGEQETQYF TGCAGCGTTGAAGATCTAGCGGGGGAACAAGAGACCCAGTACTTC
TRBD1 TRBJ2-1 once TRBV13 CASSRTGQLYNEQFF TGTGCCAGCAGCCGTACGGGACAGCTTTACAATGAGCAGTTCTTC
- TRBJ2-5 few TRBV5-1 CASRSTGSETQYF TGCGCCAGCAGATCCACCGGGTCAGAGACCCAGTACTTC
TRBD2 TRBJ2-7 - TRBV7-2 CASSSGGTYEQYF TGTGCCAGCAGCTCGGGGGGGACCTACGAGCAGTACTTC
TRBD1 TRBJ2-1 - TRBV11-2 CASNQGAYYNEQFF TGTGCCAGTAACCAGGGGGCTTACTACAATGAGCAGTTCTTC
- TRBJ2-7 - TRBV7-8 CASSLDPGTYEQYF TGTGCCAGCAGCTTAGATCCGGGGACCTACGAGCAGTACTTC
TRBD1 TRBJ2-7 - TRBV5-1 CASRRDRVPYEQYF TGCGCCAGCAGGCGAGACAGGGTCCCCTACGAGCAGTACTTC
TRBD2 TRBJ2-1 - TRBV2 CASSGDGTSGGNEQFF TGTGCCAGCAGTGGAGACGGGACTAGCGGGGGGAATGAGCAGTTCTTC
TRBD2 TRBJ2-1 - TRBV10-3 CAISGLAGEFYEQFF TGTGCCATCAGCGGACTAGCGGGAGAATTCTATGAGCAGTTCTTC
- TRBJ2-5 - TRBV5-1 CASSPRRGSDQETQYF TGCGCCAGCAGCCCCCGAAGGGGGTCCGACCAAGAGACCCAGTACTTC
TRBD1 TRBJ2-1 - TRBV6-1 CASSTGQAYNEQFF TGTGCCAGCAGCACGGGACAGGCCTACAATGAGCAGTTCTTC
- TRBJ1-1 - TRBV5-1 CASQGLGNTEAFF TGCGCCAGTCAGGGGTTAGGGAACACTGAAGCTTTCTTT
TRBD2 TRBJ2-5 - TRBV5-4 CASSLRASGSSETQYF TGTGCCAGCAGCTTGAGGGCTAGCGGGAGTTCGGAGACCCAGTACTTC
- TRBJ2-4 - TRBV7-9 CASSQGAKRDIQYF TGTGCCAGCAGCCAAGGGGCTAAAAGGGACATTCAGTACTTC